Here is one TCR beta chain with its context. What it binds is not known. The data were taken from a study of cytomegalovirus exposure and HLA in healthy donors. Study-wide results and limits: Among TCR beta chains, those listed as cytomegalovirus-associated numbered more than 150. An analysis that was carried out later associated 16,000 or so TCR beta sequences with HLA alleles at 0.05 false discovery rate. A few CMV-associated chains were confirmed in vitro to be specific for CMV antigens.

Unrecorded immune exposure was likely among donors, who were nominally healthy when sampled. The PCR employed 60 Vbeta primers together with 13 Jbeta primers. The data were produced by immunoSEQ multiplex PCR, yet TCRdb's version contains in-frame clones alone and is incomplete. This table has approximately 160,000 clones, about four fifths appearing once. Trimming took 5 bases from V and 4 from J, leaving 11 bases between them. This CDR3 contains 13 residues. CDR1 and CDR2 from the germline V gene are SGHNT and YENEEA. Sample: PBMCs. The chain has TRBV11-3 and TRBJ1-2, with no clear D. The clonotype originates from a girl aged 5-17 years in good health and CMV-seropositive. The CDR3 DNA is TGTGCCAGCAGCCAATCACCGGGCTATGGCTACACCTTC. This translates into CASSQSPGYGYTF.